Below are 26 T cell receptor beta chains sequenced from a single sample in a study of blood T cell repertoires in COVID-19. Clones were read by immunoSEQ multiplex PCR, and TCRdb kept only the in-frame ones, dropping some. Altogether about 260,000 clones are present, approximately 90% being singletons, with the ten largest covering roughly 3.9%. The sample consisted of peripheral blood. Receptor source: a man between 60 and 75 years old who had recovered from COVID-19.

This clone has more than one count but fewer than ten. The chain employs TRBV5-1 and TRBJ1-6, with D unclear. Germline CDR1 reads SGHRS; CDR2 reads YFSETQ. CDR3 length equals 13 residues. With 0 bases removed from V and 11 bases from J, the gap between germline ends came to 9 bases. CDR3 sequence reads: CASSLELDPPLHF. CDR3 DNA sequence: TGCGCCAGCAGCTTGGAGCTTGATCCACCCCTCCACTTT.

The CDR3 DNA sequence: TGTGCCAGCAGCGTAGTCTTAGCGGGGGGAAGCAATGAGCAGTTCTTC. Protein product: CASSVVLAGGSNEQFF. The V and J genes are TRBV9 and TRBJ2-1; 10 positions agree with TRBD2. CDR3 length: 16 amino acids. Trimming removed 0 bases from V and 6 bases from J; junction bases left unmatched: 6. CDR1 SGDLS and CDR2 YYNGEE come from the germline V gene.

The chain joins TRBV5-5 to TRBJ1-4; 7 nucleotides align to TRBD1. This CDR3 is 15 amino acids long. Germline V gene data show CDR1 as SGHKS and CDR2 as YYEKEE (reference sequence). The V and J ends lost 1 base and 8 bases, in that order; junction bases with no gene match: 8. The CDR3 DNA follows: TGTGCCAGCAGCTTGCTCGGTTCAGGGGGGGAAAAACTGTTTTTT. Its translation: CASSLLGSGGEKLFF.

V usage is TRBV20-1 and J usage is TRBJ1-1; D remains unclear. Germline loops: CDR1 DFQATT, CDR2 SNEGSKA (reference sequence). V lost 4 bases, J lost 6 bases, and 9 bases lay in between. This CDR3 is built from 11 residues. The CDR3 DNA is TGCAGTGCTATTATGGCGGCTGAAGCTTTCTTT. This sequence encodes CSAIMAAEAFF.

CDR3 sequence (DNA): TGTGCCAGTAGTAACGCCAGGGGGAGAGAGCAGTACTTC. Translating it yields CASSNARGREQYF. The V and J genes are TRBV19 and TRBJ2-7; 7 nucleotides agree with TRBD1. Germline V gene sequence: CDR1 LNHDA, CDR2 SQIVND (reference sequence). Losses at the gene ends were 4 bases for V and 7 bases for J; bases not matched to a gene: 7. The CDR3 loop spans 13 amino acids.

This rearrangement joins TRBV3-1 (or the pseudogene TRBV3-2) to TRBJ2-5, with D maybe TRBD2 (6 bases). Deletions cut 1 base from V and 5 bases from J, with 17 bases between. This CDR3 spans 16 amino acids. Per germline, CDR1 LGHDT and CDR2 YNNKEL (reference sequence). CDR3 sequence reads: CASSQVSGGSRETQYF. The CDR3 nucleotides are TGTGCCAGCAGCCAAGTATCCGGGGGTAGCAGGGAGACCCAGTACTTC.

This chain links TRBV19 with TRBJ2-1; TRBD2 is a possible D gene (5 bases). The CDR3 has 12 residues. The germline V gene encodes CDR1 LNHDA and CDR2 SQIVND (reference sequence). Trimming took 7 bases from V and 4 from J, leaving 8 bases between them. CDR3 DNA sequence: TGTGCCAGTATGGGAGCTTACAATGAGCAGTTCTTC. It encodes CASMGAYNEQFF.

The J gene is TRBJ1-6, the V gene TRBV9, with 7 bases lining up with TRBD1. The ends lost 3 bases at V and 7 bases at J; junction bases unmatched: 10. The CDR3 sequence is 16 residues long. CDR1 SGDLS and CDR2 YYNGEE come from the germline V gene. This CDR3 reads CASSGRTGLLNSPLHF. Here the CDR3 DNA reads TGTGCCAGCAGCGGGCGGACAGGACTATTAAATTCACCCCTCCACTTT.

The V and J genes are TRBV14 and TRBJ1-2; D unclear. Germline V gene data show CDR1 as SGHDN and CDR2 as FVKESK. V gave up 0 bases and J gave up 4 bases, with 9 bases separating them. This CDR3 comprises 14 residues. CDR3 protein: CASSQDGSGYGYTF. CDR3 nucleotides: TGTGCCAGCAGCCAAGATGGTTCCGGCTATGGCTACACCTTC.

The V call is TRBV7-3, the J call TRBJ2-3; 7 bases map to TRBD2. The CDR3 loop spans 13 amino acids. J lost 7 bases, V lost 5 bases, and 6 bases had no gene match. The germline gives CDR1 SGHTA, CDR2 FQGTGA. CDR3 sequence: CASSLRDYHTQYF. CDR3 coding DNA: TGTGCCAGCAGCCTACGGGACTATCATACGCAGTATTTT. The variable domain in full, completed from reference TRBV7-3 and TRBJ2-3, reads GAGVSQTPSNKVTEKGKYVELRCDPISGHTALYWYRQSLGQGPEFLIYFQGTGAADDSGLPNDRFFAVRPEGSVSTLKIQRTERGDSAVYLCASSLRDYHTQYFGPGTRLTVL.

A single count supports this clone. The V call is TRBV6-1, the J call TRBJ2-7, with D possibly being TRBD1 (7 bases). The V end was cut by 3 bases, the J end by 4 bases, with 16 bases between. Germline assignment: CDR1 MNHNS and CDR2 SASEGT. The CDR3 has 15 residues. CDR3 protein: CASSDIRGASYEQYF. The CDR3 DNA sequence: TGTGCCAGCAGTGATATCAGGGGGGCTTCGTACGAGCAGTACTTC.

The rearrangement joins TRBV29-1 to TRBJ2-1; 10 bases map to TRBD2. V lost 5 bases to trimming and J lost 0 bases; unmatched junction nucleotides: 10. Germline V CDR1 and CDR2: SQVTM, ANQGSEA. The CDR3 is 17 residues long. CDR3 in DNA: TGCAGCGTTTTGGGCCTAGCGGGGGTTCCCTCCTACAATGAGCAGTTCTTC. As protein: CSVLGLAGVPSYNEQFF.

The chain joins TRBV2 to TRBJ1-4, with TRBD1 as a possible D gene (5 bases). V was clipped by 6 bases and J by 3 bases, with 17 bases between them. The CDR3 totals 16 residues. In germline, CDR1 is SNHLY, CDR2 FYNNEI. CDR3 loop: CASSWRGPRANEKLFF. In DNA, the CDR3 is TGTGCCAGCAGCTGGAGGGGTCCGAGGGCTAATGAAAAACTGTTTTTT.

The gene calls are TRBV24-1 and TRBJ2-1; 8 positions agree with TRBD1. The CDR3 is made up of 15 amino acids. J lost 10 bases, V lost 3 bases, and 10 bases had no gene match. From germline, CDR1 is KGHDR and CDR2 SFDVKD. CDR3 protein: CATSDRGQGKKEQFF. CDR3 in DNA: TGTGCCACCAGTGATAGAGGACAGGGTAAAAAGGAGCAGTTCTTC.

This clone was seen just once. This rearrangement joins TRBV2 to TRBJ2-7; D may be TRBD1 (5 bases). The V gene's germline CDR1 is SNHLY and CDR2 FYNNEI. Trimming took 6 bases from V and 3 from J, leaving 21 bases between them. This CDR3 has 16 residues. CDR3 sequence reads: CASRTERGPSNYEQYF. Written as DNA, the CDR3 is TGTGCCAGCAGAACTGAAAGGGGCCCCTCAAACTACGAGCAGTACTTC.

The chain carries TRBV30 and TRBJ2-5; D is perhaps TRBD1 (5 bases). The CDR3 consists of 17 residues. The V end was cut by 3 bases, the J end by 8 bases, with 28 bases between. Germline lookup yields CDR1 GTSNPN and CDR2 SVGIG (reference sequence). CDR3: CAWSPDMTAINSITQYF. The CDR3 coding sequence is TGTGCCTGGAGCCCAGATATGACAGCGATCAACTCTATAACCCAGTACTTC.

The chain combines TRBV5-1 with TRBJ1-2, with a weak D call TRBD1 (6 bases). The germline CDR1 and CDR2 sequences are SGHRS and YFSETQ. The CDR3 spans 17 residues. Trimming removed 0 bases from V and 0 bases from J, with 15 bases in between. The CDR3 DNA sequence: TGCGCCAGCAGCTTGGCCGGACAGTCCCGTTCTAACTATGGCTACACCTTC. It encodes CASSLAGQSRSNYGYTF.

The V call is TRBV19, the J call TRBJ1-1; 9 nucleotides align to TRBD1. Germline trimming cut 3 bases from V and 8 bases from J; bases unmatched to any gene: 7. The CDR3 sequence is 14 residues long. The germline gives CDR1 LNHDA, CDR2 SQIVND (reference sequence). Here the CDR3 reads CASSIWDRVSEAFF. CDR3 nucleotide sequence: TGTGCCAGTAGTATCTGGGACAGGGTCTCCGAAGCTTTCTTT.

V is TRBV4-1 and J is TRBJ2-7; tentatively, D is TRBD2 (7 bases). The germline CDR1 and CDR2 sequences are MGHRA and YSYEKL. CDR3 size: 15 residues. V lost 1 base and J 3 bases, leaving 13 bases between the germline ends. Here the CDR3 DNA reads TGCGCCAGCAGCCAAGTTGGGGGGGGCGGCTACGAGCAGTACTTC. This translates into CASSQVGGGGYEQYF.

V and J are TRBV2 and TRBJ2-2, with TRBD2 matching 10 bases. The CDR3 spans 16 residues. CDR1 SNHLY and CDR2 FYNNEI come from the germline V gene. The V segment lost 9 bases and the J segment 2 bases; nucleotides outside the gene matches: 9. Written as DNA, the CDR3 is TGTGCCAGGGGGCCTTCTAGCGGGGGAAACACCGGGGAGCTGTTTTTT. Translated: CARGPSSGGNTGELFF. Full variable domain (rest looked up from reference TRBV2 and TRBJ2-2): EPEVTQTPSHQVTQMGQEVILRCVPISNHLYFYWYRQILGQKVEFLVSFYNNEISEKSEIFDDQFSVERPDGSNFTLKIRSTKLEDSAMYFCARGPSSGGNTGELFFGEGSRLTVL.

This clone was seen just once. Written as DNA, the CDR3 is TGTGCTACTGGACTTCGGGGAAGAGTTAGCAATCAGCCCCAGCATTTT. This sequence encodes CATGLRGRVSNQPQHF. V is TRBV12-5 and J is TRBJ1-5; the D is unclear. Trimming removed 10 bases from V and 0 bases from J, with 19 bases in between. Germline CDR1 is LGHNT and CDR2 is FRNRAP. The CDR3 is 16 amino acids.

This rearrangement joins TRBV5-5 to TRBJ1-5; D may be TRBD1 (6 bases). CDR1 is SGHKS, CDR2 YYEKEE, per germline (reference sequence). CDR3 length: 15 residues. Trimming took 1 base from V and 6 from J, leaving 14 bases between them. As DNA, the CDR3 is TGTGCCAGCAGCTTGAGCCAGGGGATCTCTCAGCCCCAGCATTTT. Its protein is CASSLSQGISQPQHF.

This sequence joins TRBV6-5 and TRBJ1-6, with 7 bases lining up with TRBD1. Germline V gives CDR1 MNHEY, CDR2 SVGAGI. The CDR3 consists of 13 residues. The V segment lost 10 bases and the J segment 13 bases; nucleotides outside the gene matches: 13. CDR3 loop: CATNEAGGRPLHF. The DNA of the CDR3 is TGTGCCACGAACGAGGCAGGGGGACGTCCCCTCCACTTT.

This rearrangement joins TRBV5-6 to TRBJ2-1; 8 bases agree with TRBD1. The V gene end was trimmed by 1 base and the J gene end by 6 bases; junction bases not matched to a gene: 9. The germline CDR1 and CDR2 sequences are SGHDT and YYEEEE. This CDR3 comprises 16 residues. CDR3 coding DNA: TGTGCCAGCAGCTTGCTCCCCGGACAGGGAAGCAATGAGCAGTTCTTC. Amino acid sequence: CASSLLPGQGSNEQFF.

The gene calls are TRBV5-1 and TRBJ2-5, with D tentatively TRBD2 (5 bases). The germline V gene has CDR1 SGHRS and CDR2 YFSETQ. V dropped 7 bases and J dropped 1 base, with 14 bases sitting between them. The length of the CDR3 is 14 residues. The CDR3 DNA sequence: TGCGCCAGCTCAACCCGGGGTTCCCAAGAGACCCAGTACTTC. It codes for CASSTRGSQETQYF.

This sequence joins TRBV7-9 and TRBJ2-5; 7 bases align to TRBD1. The length of the CDR3 is 13 residues. V lost 5 bases and J lost 1; bases outside the gene matches: 1. Per germline, CDR1 SEHNR and CDR2 FQNEAQ (reference sequence). CDR3 in DNA: TGTGCCAGCAGCCGGGACAGCCAAGAGACCCAGTACTTC. Its translation: CASSRDSQETQYF.